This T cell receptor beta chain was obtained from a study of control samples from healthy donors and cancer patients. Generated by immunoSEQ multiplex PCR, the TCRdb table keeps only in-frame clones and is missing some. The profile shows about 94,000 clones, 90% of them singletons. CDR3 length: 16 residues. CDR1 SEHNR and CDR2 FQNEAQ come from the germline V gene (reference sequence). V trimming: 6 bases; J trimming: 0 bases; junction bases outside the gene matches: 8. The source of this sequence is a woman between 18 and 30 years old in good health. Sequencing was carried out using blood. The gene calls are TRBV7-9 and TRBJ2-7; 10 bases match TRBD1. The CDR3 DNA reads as TGTGCCAGCAGTTATTACGGGACAGGGGACTCCTACGAGCAGTACTTC. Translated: CASSYYGTGDSYEQYF.